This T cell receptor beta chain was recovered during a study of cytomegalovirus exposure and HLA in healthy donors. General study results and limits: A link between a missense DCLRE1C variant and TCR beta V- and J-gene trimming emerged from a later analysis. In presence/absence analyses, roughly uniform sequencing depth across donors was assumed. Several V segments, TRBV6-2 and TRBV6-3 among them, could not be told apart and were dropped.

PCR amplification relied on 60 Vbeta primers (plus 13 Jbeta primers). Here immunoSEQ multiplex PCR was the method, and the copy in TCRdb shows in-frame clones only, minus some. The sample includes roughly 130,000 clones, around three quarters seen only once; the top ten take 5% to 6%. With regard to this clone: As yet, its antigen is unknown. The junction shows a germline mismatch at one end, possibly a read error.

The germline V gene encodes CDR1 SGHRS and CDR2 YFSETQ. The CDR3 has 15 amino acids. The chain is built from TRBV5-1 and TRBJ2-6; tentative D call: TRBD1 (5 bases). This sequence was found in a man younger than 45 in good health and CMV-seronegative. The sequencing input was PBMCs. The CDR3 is CASSPTASGANILTF. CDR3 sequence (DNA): TGCGCCAGCAGCCCGACGGCCTCTGGGGCCAACATCCTGACTTTC.